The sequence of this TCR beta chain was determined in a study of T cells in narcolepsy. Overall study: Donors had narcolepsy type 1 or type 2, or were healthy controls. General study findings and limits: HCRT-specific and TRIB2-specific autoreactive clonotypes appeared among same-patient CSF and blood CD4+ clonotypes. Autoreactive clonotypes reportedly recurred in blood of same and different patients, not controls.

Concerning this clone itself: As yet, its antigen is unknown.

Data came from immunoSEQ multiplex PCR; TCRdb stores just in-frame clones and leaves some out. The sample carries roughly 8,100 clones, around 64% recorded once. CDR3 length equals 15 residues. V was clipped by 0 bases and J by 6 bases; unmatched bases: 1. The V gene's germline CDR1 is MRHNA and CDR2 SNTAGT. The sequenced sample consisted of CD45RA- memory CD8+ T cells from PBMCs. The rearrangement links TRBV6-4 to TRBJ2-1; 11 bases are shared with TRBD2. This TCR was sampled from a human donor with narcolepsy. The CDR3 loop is CASSDSSGGANEQFF. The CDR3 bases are TGTGCCAGCAGTGACTCTAGCGGGGGGGCCAATGAGCAGTTCTTC.